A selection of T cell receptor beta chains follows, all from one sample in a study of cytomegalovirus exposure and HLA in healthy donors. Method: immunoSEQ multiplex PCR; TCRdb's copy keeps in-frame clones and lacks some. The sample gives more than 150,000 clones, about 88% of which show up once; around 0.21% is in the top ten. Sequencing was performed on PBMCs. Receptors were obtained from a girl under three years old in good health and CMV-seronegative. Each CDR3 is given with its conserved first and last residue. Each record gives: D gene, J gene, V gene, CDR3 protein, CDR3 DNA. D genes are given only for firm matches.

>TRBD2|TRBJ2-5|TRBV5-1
CASSQPGLAGRQETQYF
TGCGCCAGCAGCCAACCGGGACTAGCGGGGCGACAAGAGACCCAGTACTTC
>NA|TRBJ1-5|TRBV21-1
CASSKEPTHNQPQHF
TGTGCCAGCAGCAAAGAACCGACACACAATCAGCCCCAGCATTTT
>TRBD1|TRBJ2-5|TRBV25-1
CASSPGGETQYF
TGTGCCAGCAGCCCAGGGGGCGAGACCCAGTACTTC
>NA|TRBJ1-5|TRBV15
CATSRVDYYSNQPQHF
TGTGCCACCAGTAGAGTAGACTACTATAGCAATCAGCCCCAGCATTTT
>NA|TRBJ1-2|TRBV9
CASSPLGVGYTF
TGTGCCAGCAGCCCTCTCGGGGTTGGCTACACCTTC
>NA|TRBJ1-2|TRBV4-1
CASSQVGTNNYGYTF
TGCGCCAGCAGCCAAGTGGGCACCAATAACTATGGCTACACCTTC
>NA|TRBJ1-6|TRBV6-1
CASSEPPVYRVMVHNSPLHF
TGTGCCAGCAGTGAACCCCCCGTTTACAGGGTAATGGTGCATAATTCACCCCTCCACTTT
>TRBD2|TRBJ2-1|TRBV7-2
CASSLFRGTSGSFNEQFF
TGTGCCAGCAGCTTATTCCGCGGGACTAGCGGGAGTTTTAATGAGCAGTTCTTC
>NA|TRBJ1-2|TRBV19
CASSIDGAGQTYGYTF
TGTGCCAGTAGTATAGATGGAGCTGGACAAACCTATGGCTACACCTTC
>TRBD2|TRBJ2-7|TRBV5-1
CASSPDGTSGISYEQYF
TGCGCCAGCAGCCCAGACGGGACTAGCGGCATCTCCTACGAGCAGTACTTC
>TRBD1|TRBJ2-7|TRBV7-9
CASSLERTGIREQYF
TGTGCCAGCAGCTTAGAAAGGACAGGGATTCGCGAGCAGTACTTC